This is a list of T cell receptor beta chains from one sample in a study of human T cells and chemical hapten exposure. TCRdb reprocessed the RACE reads via MiXCR and lists one record per CDR3 protein. There are approximately 260,000 distinct CDR3 sequences in the sample; around 9.3% occur only once, and approximately 2.3% lies in the top ten. The sample in question was whole blood, obtained in connection with sensitization to the hapten diphenylcyclopropenone (DPC). The origin of the receptors is a woman between 35 and 50 years old with alopecia areata. Some clones in this sample may be carry-over from other donors' samples. Each CDR3 is given without its conserved first and last residue. D genes are given only for firm matches. A row's size may be missing; if present it is once, few, many or a size class.

j_call clone_size d_call v_call cdr3_aa
TRBJ2-3 . . TRBV7-2 ASSLANREDTQY
TRBJ1-1 many . TRBV6-6 ASTPRFREAF
TRBJ2-1 . TRBD2 TRBV20-1 SPTTSVNEQF
TRBJ2-2 few TRBD2 TRBV28 ASSFPGLAGGETGELF
TRBJ1-1 few TRBD1 TRBV6-5 ASRRDSPIEAF
TRBJ2-7 few TRBD1 TRBV28 ASNYRTGEQY
TRBJ2-7 . . TRBV6-2/TRBV6-3 ASDTIGTRSYEQY
TRBJ2-2 once TRBD1 TRBV6-4 ASRDRQGTNTGELF
TRBJ2-1 few TRBD2 TRBV27 ASSLSSGTTYNEQF
TRBJ2-7 . TRBD2 TRBV7-9 ASSWPRGGGEQY
TRBJ2-7 . TRBD2 TRBV4-3 ASSPSVAGSHYEQY
TRBJ2-7 few TRBD1 TRBV6-5 ASSYDRGYEQY
TRBJ1-1 . TRBD1 TRBV28 ASVIRWGRGTEAF
TRBJ1-1 many . TRBV11-2 ASSLDPGMNTEAF
TRBJ2-3 few TRBD2 TRBV3-1 ASSQAYPGLAGVDTQY
TRBJ2-2 many TRBD1 TRBV6-5 ASTPGQGAYGELF
TRBJ2-1 few TRBD2 TRBV12-3/TRBV12-4 ASKGLAGVGEQF
TRBJ1-3 . . TRBV11-2 ASSPALSGNTIY
TRBJ2-3 few . TRBV7-2 ASSPRRGSTDTQY
TRBJ2-1 few . TRBV14 ASSQELRSNEQF
TRBJ1-4 few . TRBV6-5 ASSRTVTNEKLF
TRBJ1-5 . . TRBV11-3 ASRPTTDSRGQPQH
TRBJ1-5 many . TRBV24-1 ATSDSVGPAGQPQH
TRBJ2-1 . TRBD2 TRBV12-3/TRBV12-4 ASSLTSGSFNEQF
TRBJ2-2 . TRBD1 TRBV5-8 ASRRQGANTGELF
TRBJ1-1 . TRBD1 TRBV4-1 ASSWTGPTEAF
TRBJ1-4 . TRBD1 TRBV29-1 SGWTGGPYEKLF
TRBJ2-2 . . TRBV11-3 ASSSPSSGELF
TRBJ2-1 few TRBD1 TRBV20-1 SAEEDRGRYNEQF
TRBJ2-7 . TRBD2 TRBV7-9 ASSFIFTTSGRVEDEQY
TRBJ1-1 few TRBD1 TRBV9 ASSAGQGGLQAF
TRBJ2-3 . TRBD2 TRBV7-9 ASSSALAGVKDTQY
TRBJ2-2 few . TRBV12-5 ASGLSPGRGELF
TRBJ2-2 . TRBD2 TRBV6-5 ASSYVAGGPVRSGELF
TRBJ2-5 . . TRBV28 ASSLLGTGQETQY
TRBJ1-5 . TRBD1 TRBV12-3/TRBV12-4 ASRSTGTHQPQH
TRBJ2-3 few TRBD2 TRBV29-1 SVSGLAGPDTQY
TRBJ1-1 . . TRBV6-1 ASRRVRGDTEAF
TRBJ1-5 many . TRBV28 ASSYPGPNQPQH
TRBJ2-3 few TRBD2 TRBV20-1 SAPLAGPDTQY
TRBJ1-1 many . TRBV20-1 SASDSLNTEAF
TRBJ1-5 few TRBD1 TRBV20-1 STLRGQGQPQH
TRBJ2-1 . . TRBV20-1 SASRGNEQF
TRBJ2-3 . . TRBV7-2 ASSLALQPGDTQY
TRBJ2-7 . . TRBV7-9 ASSLGVGSEQY
TRBJ2-1 many . TRBV5-1 ASSDSASYNEQF
TRBJ2-7 . TRBD2 TRBV27 ASWGASGEGKGSYEQY
TRBJ2-1 . TRBD1 TRBV6-5 ASGPQTGANEQF
TRBJ2-1 few TRBD1 TRBV18 ASSPNEGQGGNEQF
TRBJ2-5 few . TRBV2 ASTNPRNQETQY
TRBJ2-1 few . TRBV20-1 SARGPVGLEQF
TRBJ2-3 few . TRBV29-1 SVPRGDTQY
TRBJ1-2 few . TRBV28 ASSTSDTVYGYT